One and the same sample provided the 7 T cell receptor beta chains below, sequenced in a study of T cells in Graves' hyperthyroidism and ophthalmopathy. Amplification targeted TCR beta CDR3 regions from RNA transcripts. HTBI primers were used for first-round RT-PCR of the TCR CDR3. TCRdb passed the multiplex PCR reads through MiXCR, listing each CDR3 protein once. The table lists hundreds of thousands of distinct CDR3 sequences, 15% to 20% of them singletons. The sequencing sample was made of blood. Source of these receptors: a woman between 18 and 30 years old with Graves' ophthalmopathy.

In its sample, this clonotype was seen many times. The chain uses TRBV7-8 and TRBJ2-5; D is unresolved. Germline CDR1 is SGHVS and CDR2 is FQNEAQ. The germline V and J ends were trimmed by 5 bases and 8 bases, with 6 bases remaining between them. The CDR3 runs to 10 residues. CDR3 coding DNA: TGTGCCAGCAGCGTCACTACCCAGTACTTC. It translates to CASSVTTQYF. The complete variable domain, with remaining parts taken from reference TRBV7-8 and TRBJ2-5, reads GAGVSQSPRYKVAKRGQDVALRCDPISGHVSLFWYQQALGQGPEFLTYFQNEAQLDKSGLPSDRFFAERPEGSVSTLKIQRTQQEDSAVYLCASSVTTQYFGPGTRLLVL.

Many counts were recorded for this clonotype. The chain recombines TRBV12-3 or TRBV12-4 with TRBJ1-3, with D tentatively TRBD1 (6 bases). V lost 5 bases, J lost 0 bases, and 14 bases lay in between. CDR3 size: 16 residues. The CDR3 DNA reads as TGTGCCAGCAGTACACAGGGAAGTGGCTCTGGAAACACCATATATTTT. This sequence encodes CASSTQGSGSGNTIYF.

This clonotype was picked up many times. J is TRBJ2-3 and V is TRBV20-1; D is undetermined. From germline, CDR1 is DFQATT and CDR2 SNEGSKA (reference sequence). The CDR3 length is 17 residues. The germline V and J ends were trimmed by 5 bases and 1 base, with 22 bases remaining between them. The DNA of the CDR3 is TGCAGTGCTCCAGCCCTCTTAGCCGTGGGCGGCACAGATACGCAGTATTTT. Translating it yields CSAPALLAVGGTDTQYF.

This clonotype has at least ten counts. V gene TRBV27 combines with J gene TRBJ2-2; no firm D call. Trimming cost V 3 bases and J 2 bases, with 10 bases left between them. Germline V gene lookup returns CDR1 MNHEY and CDR2 SMNVEV (reference sequence). The CDR3 consists of 15 residues. The CDR3 protein is CASSFSPLNTGELFF. The DNA for the CDR3 is TGTGCCAGCAGTTTTTCTCCGCTAAACACCGGGGAGCTGTTTTTT.

This clonotype appeared a few times. V usage is TRBV28 and J usage is TRBJ2-7, with D hard to call. CDR3 length equals 15 residues. Germline V CDR1 and CDR2: MDHEN, SYDVKM. The V end was cut by 7 bases, the J end by 3 bases, with 19 bases between. CDR3 nucleotide sequence: TGTGCCAGCACCCAGGATTCCTTCGTTAGCTACGAGCAGTACTTC. Translating gives CASTQDSFVSYEQYF.

In this sample, this clonotype turned up a few times. The chain joins TRBV7-9 to TRBJ2-1; D possibly corresponds to TRBD2 (6 bases). The CDR3 is 16 amino acids. The germline V and J ends were trimmed by 8 bases and 0 bases, with 17 bases remaining between them. Germline CDR1 and CDR2: SEHNR and FQNEAQ (reference sequence). The CDR3 region has the DNA TGTGCCAGCCCGGGGGAACTTGCAAGCTCCTACAATGAGCAGTTCTTC. Its protein is CASPGELASSYNEQFF.

The chain employs TRBV6-1 and TRBJ1-4, with D possibly matching TRBD1 (6 bases). The CDR3 length is 14 residues. Germline V gene sequence: CDR1 MNHNS, CDR2 SASEGT. Trimming took 7 bases from V and 3 from J, leaving 12 bases between them. The CDR3 loop is CASKLKGANEKLFF. CDR3 sequence (DNA): TGTGCCAGCAAGCTCAAGGGGGCTAATGAAAAACTGTTTTTT.